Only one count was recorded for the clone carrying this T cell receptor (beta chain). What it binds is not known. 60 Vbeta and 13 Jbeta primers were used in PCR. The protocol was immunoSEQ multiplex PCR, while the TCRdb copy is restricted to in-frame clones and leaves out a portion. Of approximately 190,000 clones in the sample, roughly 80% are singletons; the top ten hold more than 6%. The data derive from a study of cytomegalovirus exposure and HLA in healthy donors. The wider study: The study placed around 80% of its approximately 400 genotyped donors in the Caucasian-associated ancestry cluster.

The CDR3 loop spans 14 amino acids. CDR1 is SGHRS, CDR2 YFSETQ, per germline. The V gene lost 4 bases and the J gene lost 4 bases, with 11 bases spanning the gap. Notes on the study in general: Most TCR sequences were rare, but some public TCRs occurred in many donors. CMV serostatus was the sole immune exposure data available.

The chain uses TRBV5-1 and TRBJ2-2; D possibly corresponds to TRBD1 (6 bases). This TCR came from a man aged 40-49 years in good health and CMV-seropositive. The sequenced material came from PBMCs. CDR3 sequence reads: CASSPIQGTGELFF. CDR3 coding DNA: TGCGCCAGCAGCCCGATACAGGGCACCGGGGAGCTGTTTTTT.